One and the same sample provided the 3 T cell receptor beta chains below, sequenced in a study of CD8+CD57+ T cells in acquired aplastic anemia. According to the study, genomic DNA was the template for TCR beta VDJ and CDR3 profiling. Each CDR3 protein gets one entry after TCRdb re-called the reads with MiXCR. In the table there are hundreds of thousands of distinct CDR3 sequences, 65% to 80% of which are singletons. The sequencing input was sorted CD4+, CD8+, or CD8+CD57+ T cells (not recorded which) from PBMCs. All receptors come from a human donor in good health, serving as a control.

The chain couples TRBV12-3 or TRBV12-4 to TRBJ1-6, with a tentative D call TRBD1 (6 bases). This CDR3 is 14 amino acids long. The V end lost 6 bases, the J end lost 9 bases, and 15 bases lay between the germline ends. As DNA, the CDR3 is TGTGCCAGCAGCCCAAGGGGGGATCCTTCACCCCTCCACTTT. Translation gives CASSPRGDPSPLHF.

This clonotype was recorded many times. This chain uses TRBV6-5 with TRBJ2-2; D is perhaps TRBD2 (5 bases). Trimming took off 4 bases at V and 4 bases at J, with 13 bases between the two ends. The CDR3 has 15 residues. CDR1 and CDR2 from the germline V gene are MNHEY and SVGAGI. CDR3 residues: CASSSSRDTTGELFF. The CDR3 DNA reads TGTGCCAGCAGTTCATCCCGGGATACCACCGGGGAGCTGTTTTTT.

This sequence joins TRBV7-7 and TRBJ2-5; TRBD1 matches at 7 bases. V dropped 1 base and J dropped 5; count of bases not matched to a gene: 10. Germline-derived CDR1 and CDR2 are SSHAT and FNYEAQ (reference sequence). This CDR3 has 16 residues. CDR3 coding DNA: TGTGCCAGCAGCTTAGAAGAGACAGGGTGGAATGAGACCCAGTACTTC. Translation: CASSLEETGWNETQYF.